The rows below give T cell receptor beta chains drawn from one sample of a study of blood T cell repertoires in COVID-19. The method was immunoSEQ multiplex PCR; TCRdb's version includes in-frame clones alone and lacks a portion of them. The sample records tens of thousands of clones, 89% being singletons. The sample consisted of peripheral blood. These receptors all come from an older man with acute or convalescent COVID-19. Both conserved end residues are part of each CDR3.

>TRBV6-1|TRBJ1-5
CASSDGSQGGQPQHF
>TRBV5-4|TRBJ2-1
CASSLLGDRDRNEQFF
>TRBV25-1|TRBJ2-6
CASSEQGEAGANVLTF
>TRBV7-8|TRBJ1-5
CASSFESQISNQPQHF
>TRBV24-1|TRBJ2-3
CATSGRPAGETDTQYF
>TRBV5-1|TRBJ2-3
CASSLEREAGEDTQYF
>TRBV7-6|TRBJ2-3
CASSLGVGGSDTQYF
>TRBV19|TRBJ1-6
CASRLGQGNSPLHF
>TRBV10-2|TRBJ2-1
CASSVLAAEYNEQFF
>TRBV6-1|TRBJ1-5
CASSAAQNSNQPQHF
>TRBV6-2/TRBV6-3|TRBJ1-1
CASSRGYRGTEAFF
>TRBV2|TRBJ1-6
CASSVRGGNSPLHF
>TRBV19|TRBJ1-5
CASTINSGTGGPQHF
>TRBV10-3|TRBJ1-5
CAISEEQGLQPQHF
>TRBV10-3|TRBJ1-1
CAFPSYRGRGTEAFF
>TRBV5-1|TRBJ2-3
CASSLWGSGTDTQYF
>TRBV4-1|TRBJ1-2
CASSLLDTGGYGYTF
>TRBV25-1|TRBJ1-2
CASSESLGQFPYGYTF
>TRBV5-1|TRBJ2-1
CASSSTSGGANEQFF
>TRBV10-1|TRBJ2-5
CASSEGTGARETQYF
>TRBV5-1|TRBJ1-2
CASSGGQTYGYTF
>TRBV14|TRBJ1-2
CASSQDSYYGYTF
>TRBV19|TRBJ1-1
CASSIGMDTEAFF
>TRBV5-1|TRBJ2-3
CASSLEGTSGAYNTDTQYF
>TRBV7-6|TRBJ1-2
CASSSLPTGSYTF
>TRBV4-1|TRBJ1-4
CASSQERGGAEGEKLFF
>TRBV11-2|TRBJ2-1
CASSPETGSSYNEQFF
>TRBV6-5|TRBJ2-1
CASSPPGHNEQFF
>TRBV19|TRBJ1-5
CASSITAVLSNQPQHF